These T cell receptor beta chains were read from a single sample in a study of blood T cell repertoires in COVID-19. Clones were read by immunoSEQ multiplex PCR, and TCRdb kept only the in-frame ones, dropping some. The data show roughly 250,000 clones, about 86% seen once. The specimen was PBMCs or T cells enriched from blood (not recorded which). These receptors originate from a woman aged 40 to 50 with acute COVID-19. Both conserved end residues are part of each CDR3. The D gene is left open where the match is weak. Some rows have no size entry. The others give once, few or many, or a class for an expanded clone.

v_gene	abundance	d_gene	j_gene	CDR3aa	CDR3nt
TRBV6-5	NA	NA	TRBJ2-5	CASSYSIGAQETQYF	TGTGCCAGCAGTTACTCGATTGGGGCCCAAGAGACCCAGTACTTC
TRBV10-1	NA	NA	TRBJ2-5	CASSQWRGGEGTQYF	TGCGCCAGCAGTCAATGGAGGGGGGGCGAAGGGACCCAGTACTTC
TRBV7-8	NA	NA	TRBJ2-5	CASSWLAKETQYF	TGTGCCAGTTCATGGCTAGCCAAAGAGACCCAGTACTTC
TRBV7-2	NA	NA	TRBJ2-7	CASSPEVPGEQYF	TGTGCCAGCAGCCCCGAAGTGCCAGGGGAGCAGTACTTC
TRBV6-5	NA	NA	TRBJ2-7	CASTLQGEQYF	TGTGCCAGCACCTTACAGGGCGAGCAGTACTTC
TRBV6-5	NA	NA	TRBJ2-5	CATEGVTQYF	TGTGCCACCGAAGGGGTGACCCAGTACTTC
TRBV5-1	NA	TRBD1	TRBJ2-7	CASSIGTPQGAKTYEQYF	TGCGCCAGCAGCATCGGGACCCCCCAGGGGGCTAAGACCTACGAGCAGTACTTC
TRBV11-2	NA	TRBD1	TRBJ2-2	CASSSPKGTGMDGELFF	TGTGCCAGCAGCTCCCCGAAAGGGACAGGGATGGACGGGGAGCTGTTTTTT
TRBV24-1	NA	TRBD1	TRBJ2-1	CATMMGQGYNEQFF	TGTGCCACCATGATGGGACAGGGGTACAATGAGCAGTTCTTC
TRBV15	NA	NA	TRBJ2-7	CATGRDITYEQYF	TGTGCCACCGGCCGGGACATAACCTACGAGCAGTACTTC
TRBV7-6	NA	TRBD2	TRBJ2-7	CASSRTLGGVYEQYF	TGTGCCAGCAGCCGTACCCTCGGGGGGGTTTACGAGCAGTACTTC
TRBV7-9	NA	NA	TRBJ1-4	CASSPRGGANEKLFF	TGTGCCAGCAGCCCAAGAGGGGGGGCAAATGAAAAACTGTTTTTT
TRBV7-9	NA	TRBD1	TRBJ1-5	CASSRQGGQPQHF	TGTGCCAGCAGCCGACAGGGGGGTCAGCCCCAGCATTTT
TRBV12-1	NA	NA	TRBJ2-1	CASSFGGLALRKGYNEQFF	TGTGCCAGCAGCTTTGGGGGACTAGCGCTCCGAAAAGGGTACAATGAGCAGTTCTTC
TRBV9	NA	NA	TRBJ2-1	CASSVGAASYNEQFF	TGTGCCAGCAGCGTAGGAGCGGCCTCCTACAATGAGCAGTTCTTC
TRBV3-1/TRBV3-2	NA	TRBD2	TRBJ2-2	CASSQPGLAAGELFF	TGTGCCAGCAGCCAACCGGGACTAGCGGCCGGGGAGCTGTTTTTT
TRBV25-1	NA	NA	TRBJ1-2	CASAPYQVDGYTF	TGTGCCAGCGCCCCTTACCAGGTCGATGGCTACACCTTC
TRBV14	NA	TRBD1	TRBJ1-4	CASSQRPGQADWREKLFF	TGTGCCAGCAGCCAACGCCCGGGACAGGCTGACTGGCGTGAAAAACTGTTTTTT
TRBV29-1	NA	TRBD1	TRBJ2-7	CSVGGTGGTYEQYF	TGCAGCGTCGGGGGGACAGGGGGAACCTACGAGCAGTACTTC
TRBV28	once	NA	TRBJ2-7	CASSRPRVARYEQYF	TGTGCCAGCAGTCGACCTCGGGTAGCACGCTACGAGCAGTACTTC
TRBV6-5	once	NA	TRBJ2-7	CASSYSGSPSYEQYF	TGTGCCAGCAGTTACAGTGGGAGTCCCAGCTACGAGCAGTACTTC
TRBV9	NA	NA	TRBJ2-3	CASSVGGQDTQYF	TGTGCCAGCAGCGTAGGGGGGCAAGATACGCAGTATTTT
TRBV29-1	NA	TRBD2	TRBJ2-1	CSTRGLAGERLTPGYDPNEQFF	TGCAGCACCCGCGGGCTAGCGGGAGAGAGGTTAACGCCTGGTTACGACCCCAATGAGCAGTTCTTC
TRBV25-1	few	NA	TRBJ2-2	CASSGGVRNTGELFF	TGTGCCAGCAGTGGCGGGGTTAGGAACACCGGGGAGCTGTTTTTT
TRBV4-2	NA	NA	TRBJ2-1	CASSQDWRTNYNEQFF	TGTGCCAGCAGCCAAGATTGGAGGACTAACTACAATGAGCAGTTCTTC
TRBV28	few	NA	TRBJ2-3	CASSSRQATDTQYF	TGTGCCAGCAGCTCCAGACAGGCCACAGATACGCAGTATTTT
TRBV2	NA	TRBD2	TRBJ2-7	CASGGSGRTYEQYF	TGTGCCAGCGGGGGCAGCGGGAGAACGTACGAGCAGTACTTC
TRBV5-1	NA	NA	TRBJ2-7	CASSLTGPYEQYF	TGCGCCAGCAGCTTAACAGGGCCCTACGAGCAGTACTTC
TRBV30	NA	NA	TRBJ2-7	CAWAPGTSTYEQYF	TGTGCCTGGGCTCCGGGGACTTCCACCTACGAGCAGTACTTC
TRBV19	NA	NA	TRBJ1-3	CASSIQPGAGNTIYF	TGTGCCAGTAGTATTCAGCCAGGTGCTGGAAACACCATATATTTT
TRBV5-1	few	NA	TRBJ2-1	CASSLATSFNEQFF	TGCGCCAGCAGCTTGGCCACTAGCTTCAATGAGCAGTTCTTC
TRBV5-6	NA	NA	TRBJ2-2	CASSLPLNTGELFF	TGTGCCAGCAGCTTGCCTCTGAACACCGGGGAGCTGTTTTTT
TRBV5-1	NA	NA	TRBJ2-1	CASSLARGWRNEQFF	TGCGCCAGCAGCTTGGCCAGGGGTTGGAGGAATGAGCAGTTCTTC
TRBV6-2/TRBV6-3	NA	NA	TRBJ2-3	CASSDGDTDTQYF	TGTGCCAGCAGTGACGGAGACACAGATACGCAGTATTTT
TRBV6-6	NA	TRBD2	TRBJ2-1	CASSITSGSGDEQFF	TGTGCCAGCAGCATAACTAGCGGGAGTGGGGATGAGCAGTTCTTC
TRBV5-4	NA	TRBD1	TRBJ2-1	CASSLGTGMYEQFF	TGTGCCAGCAGCTTAGGGACAGGGATGTATGAGCAGTTCTTC
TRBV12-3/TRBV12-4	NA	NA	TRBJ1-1	CASSLSPEAFF	TGTGCCAGCAGTCTATCCCCAGAAGCTTTCTTT
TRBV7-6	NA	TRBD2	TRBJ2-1	CASSLARGNEQFF	TGTGCCAGCAGCTTAGCGCGGGGGAATGAGCAGTTCTTC
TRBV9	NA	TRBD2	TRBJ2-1	CASSVTSGITYNEQFF	TGTGCCAGCAGCGTAACTAGCGGGATTACCTACAATGAGCAGTTCTTC
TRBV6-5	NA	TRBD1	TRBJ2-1	CASSYTGTVYNEQFF	TGTGCCAGCAGTTATACCGGGACAGTTTACAATGAGCAGTTCTTC
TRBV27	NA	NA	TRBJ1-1	CATQYGVNTEAFF	TGTGCCACCCAGTACGGGGTAAACACTGAAGCTTTCTTT
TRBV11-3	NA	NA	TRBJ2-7	CASSPLEGTSYEQYF	TGTGCCAGCAGCCCCCTGGAGGGGACCTCCTACGAGCAGTACTTC
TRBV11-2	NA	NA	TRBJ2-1	CASSQRGNYNEQFF	TGTGCCAGCAGCCAAAGGGGTAACTACAATGAGCAGTTCTTC
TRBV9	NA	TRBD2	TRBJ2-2	CASSVPGLANANTGELFF	TGTGCCAGCAGCGTCCCGGGACTAGCGAACGCGAACACCGGGGAGCTGTTTTTT
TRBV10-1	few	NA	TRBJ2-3	CASSDNRDTQYF	TGCGCCAGCAGTGATAACCGGGATACGCAGTATTTT
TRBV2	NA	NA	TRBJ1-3	CASSERHRASGNTIYF	TGTGCCAGCAGTGAACGCCACAGGGCATCTGGAAACACCATATATTTT
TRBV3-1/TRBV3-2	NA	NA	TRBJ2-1	CASSQDGRRSLFIGEQFF	TGTGCCAGCAGCCAAGATGGACGGAGGTCCCTTTTCATCGGTGAGCAGTTCTTC
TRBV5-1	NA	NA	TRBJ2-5	CASSLEAGRETQYF	TGCGCCAGCAGCTTGGAGGCAGGTCGAGAGACCCAGTACTTC
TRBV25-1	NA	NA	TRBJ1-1	CASSDPAGNTEAFF	TGTGCCAGCAGTGACCCAGCGGGAAACACTGAAGCTTTCTTT
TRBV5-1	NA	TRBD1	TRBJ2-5	CASSSDRVLETQYF	TGCGCCAGCAGCTCGGACAGGGTTTTGGAGACCCAGTACTTC